A single T cell receptor (beta chain) is shown here with its context. What this receptor recognizes is not known. It has no much larger one-base neighbor in the sample; base qualities were not kept. The sample comes from a study of OX40 agonist ivuxolimab in advanced cancers. For context, the study as a whole: Ivuxolimab was an agonistic, fully human IgG2 monoclonal antibody directed against OX40 (CD134), a costimulatory receptor. Intravenous ivuxolimab was administered to patients every 2 weeks at six dose levels: 0.01, 0.1, 0.3, 1.5, 3 and 10 mg/kg. Of the 50 to 55 dose-escalation patients, hepatocellular carcinoma was present in 19, melanoma in some 15, renal cell carcinoma in 9 and head and neck cancer in 9. A male proportion of 70% to 90% and a mean age of approximately 62 years, ranging from roughly 23 to 79, were recorded for the dose-escalation cohort. Prior anti-PD-1, anti-PD-L1 or anti-CTLA-4 therapy was permitted, and 40% of dose-escalation patients had received checkpoint inhibitors. Partial responses were achieved by three dose-escalation patients, of whom one had hepatocellular carcinoma and two had cutaneous melanoma. Peripheral TCRbeta sequencing was intended to test whether TCR sequence diversity was altered and clonal T-cell expansion was caused by ivuxolimab. The monotherapy dose-escalation portion (N of about 50 patients) of the phase I ivuxolimab trial is reported in the paper. The investigation overall reported the following: Low levels of normalized T-cell clonal expansion were also seen in some patients who did not respond. After ivuxolimab, CD8+ T cells had more expanded clones than CD4+ T cells on average. Partial responders in the 0.1-3.0 mg/kg groups had among the lowest normalized peripheral clonal expansion, especially among CD8+ T cells. Clonal expansion of both CD4+ and CD8+ blood T cells was observed from baseline to week 6 at doses 0.1 to 3.0 mg/kg. Which antigens the clonally expanded peripheral T cells were specific for was not determined.

For sequencing of the TCRbeta CDR3 region, genomic DNA was extracted from the sorted cells. TCRbeta CDR3 regions were sequenced using the immunoSEQ Assay. Sourced from immuneACCESS, this table was stored by TCRdb with only in-frame sequences that have V and J called. A share of the clones is absent; for the studies checked, an unresolved V gene accounts for under half, and the remainder has no known explanation. The sample table lists some 60,000 clones, around 90% of them with a count of one. The biggest ten clones account for approximately 0.32% of the sample. Patients with autoimmune disease history or receiving systemic immunosuppression were excluded from the trial. Peripheral blood for TCR sequencing was collected from all dose cohorts at baseline, on cycle 4 day 1, and on cycle 7 day 1. The samples were drawn from a first-in-human, open-label, multicenter phase I dose-escalation trial of ivuxolimab. Adults with locally advanced or metastatic head and neck squamous cell, hepatocellular, melanoma or renal cell carcinoma were enrolled in the trial. Before TCR sequencing, CD4+ and CD8+ T cells were separately sorted from peripheral blood.

Relative to germline, V is 0 bases shorter and J is 7 bases shorter, with 3 bases between their ends. In the germline V gene (reference sequence), CDR1 corresponds to MNHEY and CDR2 to SMNVEV. The CDR3 contains 12 residues, cysteine and phenylalanine counted. CDR3 DNA only is kept here, 36 bases in frame from base 1. The rearranged chain carries TRBV27 and TRBJ2-2, with no reliable assignment of the D segment. The starting material was CD4+ or CD8+ T cells sorted from blood, obtained in a trial of the OX40 agonist ivuxolimab. The origin of this receptor is an adult with an advanced solid tumor such as melanoma, head and neck, liver or kidney cancer. The DNA sequence reads TGTGCCAGCAGTTTATCTTTCGGGGAGCTGTTTTTT. Its amino acids are CASSLSFGELFF.